Reported below is one T cell receptor (beta chain). The ends were cut back, 2 bases at V and 3 bases at J, with 5 bases in the middle. CDR1 is SNHLY and CDR2 is FYNNEI in the germline V gene. The length of the CDR3 is 12 residues. The record originates from a study of OX40 agonist ivuxolimab in advanced cancers. On the study more broadly: Dose-escalation patients had hepatocellular carcinoma, melanoma, renal cell or head and neck cancer. The group had a mean age of roughly 65 years, ranged from about 20 to 79, and was 75% to 85% male.

Only in-frame clones appear in the TCRdb table, and some are missing; sequencing was by immunoSEQ multiplex PCR. The repertoire holds tens of thousands of clones, with 80% to 95% as singletons. The chain links TRBV2 to TRBJ2-7; no clear D gene. The receptor was derived from an adult with an advanced solid tumor such as melanoma, head and neck, liver or kidney cancer. Here the sequenced sample was CD4+ or CD8+ T cells sorted from blood, taken in a trial of the OX40 agonist ivuxolimab. CDR3 bases: TGTGCCAGCAGTGAATCTAGCTACGAGCAGTACTTC. This gives the protein CASSESSYEQYF.